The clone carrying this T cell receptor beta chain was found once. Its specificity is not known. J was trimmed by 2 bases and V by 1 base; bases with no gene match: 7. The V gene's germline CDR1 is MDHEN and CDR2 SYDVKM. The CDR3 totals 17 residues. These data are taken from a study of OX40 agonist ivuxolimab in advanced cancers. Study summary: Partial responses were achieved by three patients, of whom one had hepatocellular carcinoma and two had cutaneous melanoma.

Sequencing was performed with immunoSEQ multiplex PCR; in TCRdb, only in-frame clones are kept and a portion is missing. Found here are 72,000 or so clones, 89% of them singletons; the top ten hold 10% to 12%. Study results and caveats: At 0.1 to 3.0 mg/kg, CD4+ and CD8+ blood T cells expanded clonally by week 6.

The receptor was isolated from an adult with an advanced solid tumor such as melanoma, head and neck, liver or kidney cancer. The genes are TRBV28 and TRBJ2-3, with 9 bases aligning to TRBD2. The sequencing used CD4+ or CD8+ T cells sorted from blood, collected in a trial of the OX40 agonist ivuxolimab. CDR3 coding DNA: TGTGCCAGCAGTTTATTTTTAGCGGGAGCCCCCACAGATACGCAGTATTTT. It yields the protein CASSLFLAGAPTDTQYF.